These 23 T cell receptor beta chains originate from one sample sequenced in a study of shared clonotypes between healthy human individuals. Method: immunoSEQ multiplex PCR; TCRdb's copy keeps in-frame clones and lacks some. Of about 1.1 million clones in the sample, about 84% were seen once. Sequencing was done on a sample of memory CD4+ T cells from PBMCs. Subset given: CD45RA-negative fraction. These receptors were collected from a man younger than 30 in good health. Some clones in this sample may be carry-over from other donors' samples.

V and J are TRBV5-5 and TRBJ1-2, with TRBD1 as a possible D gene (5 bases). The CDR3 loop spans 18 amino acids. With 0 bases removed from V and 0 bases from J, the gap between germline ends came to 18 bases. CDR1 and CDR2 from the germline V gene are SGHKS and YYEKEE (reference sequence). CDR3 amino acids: CASSLDGQGPSANYGYTF. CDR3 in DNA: TGTGCCAGCAGCTTGGATGGGCAGGGACCCTCAGCTAACTATGGCTACACCTTC. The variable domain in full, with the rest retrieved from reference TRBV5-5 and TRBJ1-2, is DAGVTQSPTHLIKTRGQQVTLRCSPISGHKSVSWYQQVLGQGPQFIFQYYEKEERGRGNFPDRFSARQFPNYSSELNVNALLLGDSALYLCASSLDGQGPSANYGYTFGSGTRLTVV.

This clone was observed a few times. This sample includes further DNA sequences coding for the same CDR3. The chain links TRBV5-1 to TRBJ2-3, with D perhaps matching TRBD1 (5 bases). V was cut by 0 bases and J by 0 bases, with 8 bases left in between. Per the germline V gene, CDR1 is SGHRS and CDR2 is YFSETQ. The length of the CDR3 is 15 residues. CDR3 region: CASSLGTTSTDTQYF. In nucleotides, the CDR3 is TGCGCCAGCAGCTTGGGGACAACTAGCACAGATACGCAGTATTTT.

The DNA for the CDR3 is TGTGCCAGCAGCCTTGGGACAGGGAGCACCGGGGAGCTGTTTTTT. Its translation: CASSLGTGSTGELFF. V usage is TRBV5-4 and J usage is TRBJ2-2, with 9 bases aligning to TRBD1. CDR1 and CDR2 (germline): SGHNT, YYREEE (reference sequence). The ends lost 4 bases at V and 4 bases at J; junction bases unmatched: 5. CDR3 length: 15 residues.

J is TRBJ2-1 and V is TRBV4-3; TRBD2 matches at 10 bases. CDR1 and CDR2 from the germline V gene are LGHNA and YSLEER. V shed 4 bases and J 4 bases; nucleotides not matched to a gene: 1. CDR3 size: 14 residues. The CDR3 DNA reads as TGCGCCAGCAGCCGGACTAGCGGATACAATGAGCAGTTCTTC. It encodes CASSRTSGYNEQFF.

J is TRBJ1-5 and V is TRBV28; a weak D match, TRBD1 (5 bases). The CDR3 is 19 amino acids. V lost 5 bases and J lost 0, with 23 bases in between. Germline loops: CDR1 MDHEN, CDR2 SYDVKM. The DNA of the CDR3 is TGTGCCAGCAGTCCACCACCGCGAGGGACTACTCATAGCAATCAGCCCCAGCATTTT. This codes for CASSPPPRGTTHSNQPQHF. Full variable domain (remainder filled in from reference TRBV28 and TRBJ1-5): DVKVTQSSRYLVKRTGEKVFLECVQDMDHENMFWYRQDPGLGLRLIYFSYDVKMKEKGDIPEGYSVSREKKERFSLILESASTNQTSMYLCASSPPPRGTTHSNQPQHFGDGTRLSIL.

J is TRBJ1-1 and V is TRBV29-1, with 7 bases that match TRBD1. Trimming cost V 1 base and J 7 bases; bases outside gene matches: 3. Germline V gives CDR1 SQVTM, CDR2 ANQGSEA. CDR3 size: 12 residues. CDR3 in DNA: TGCAGCGTTGAAGGGGACAGCGATGAAGCTTTCTTT. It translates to CSVEGDSDEAFF.

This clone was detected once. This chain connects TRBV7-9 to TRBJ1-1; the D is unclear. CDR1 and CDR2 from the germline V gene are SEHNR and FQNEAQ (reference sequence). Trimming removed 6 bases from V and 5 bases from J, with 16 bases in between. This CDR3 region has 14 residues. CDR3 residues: CASRPRAPGTEAFF. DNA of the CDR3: TGTGCCAGCAGGCCTAGGGCGCCGGGAACTGAAGCTTTCTTT.

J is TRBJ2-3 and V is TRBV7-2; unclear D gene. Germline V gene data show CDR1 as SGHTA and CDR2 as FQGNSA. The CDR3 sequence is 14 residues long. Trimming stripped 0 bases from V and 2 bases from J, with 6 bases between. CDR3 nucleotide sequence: TGTGCCAGCAGCTTAGCCGCACCCACAGATACGCAGTATTTT. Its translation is CASSLAAPTDTQYF. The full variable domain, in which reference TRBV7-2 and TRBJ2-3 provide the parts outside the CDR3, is GAGVSQSPSNKVTEKGKDVELRCDPISGHTALYWYRQSLGQGLEFLIYFQGNSAPDKSGLPSDRFSAERTGGSVSTLTIQRTQQEDSAVYLCASSLAAPTDTQYFGPGTRLTVL.

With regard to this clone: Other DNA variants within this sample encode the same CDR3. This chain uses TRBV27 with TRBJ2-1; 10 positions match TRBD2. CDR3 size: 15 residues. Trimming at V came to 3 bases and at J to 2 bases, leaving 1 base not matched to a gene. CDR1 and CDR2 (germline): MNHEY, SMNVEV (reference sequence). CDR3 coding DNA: TGTGCCAGCAGTTTGAGCGGGAGGGCCTACAATGAGCAGTTCTTC. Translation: CASSLSGRAYNEQFF.

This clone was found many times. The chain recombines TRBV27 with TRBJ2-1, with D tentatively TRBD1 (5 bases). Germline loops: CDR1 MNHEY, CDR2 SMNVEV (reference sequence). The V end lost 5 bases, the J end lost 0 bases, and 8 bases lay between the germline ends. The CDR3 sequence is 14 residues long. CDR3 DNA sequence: TGTGCCAGCAGTGGGGCCCGCTCCTACAATGAGCAGTTCTTC. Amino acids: CASSGARSYNEQFF.

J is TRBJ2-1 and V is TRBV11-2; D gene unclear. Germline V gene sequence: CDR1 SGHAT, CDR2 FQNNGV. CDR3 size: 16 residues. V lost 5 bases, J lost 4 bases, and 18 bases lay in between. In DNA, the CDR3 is TGTGCCAGCAGCCCCGAGGTCCATACCCTTTACAATGAGCAGTTCTTC. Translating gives CASSPEVHTLYNEQFF.

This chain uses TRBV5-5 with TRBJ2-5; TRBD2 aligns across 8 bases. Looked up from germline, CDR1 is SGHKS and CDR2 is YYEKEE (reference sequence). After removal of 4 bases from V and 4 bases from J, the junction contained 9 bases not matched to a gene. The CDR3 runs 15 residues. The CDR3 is CASSAWSGRGETQYF. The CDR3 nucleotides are TGTGCCAGCAGCGCCTGGAGCGGGAGAGGAGAGACCCAGTACTTC.

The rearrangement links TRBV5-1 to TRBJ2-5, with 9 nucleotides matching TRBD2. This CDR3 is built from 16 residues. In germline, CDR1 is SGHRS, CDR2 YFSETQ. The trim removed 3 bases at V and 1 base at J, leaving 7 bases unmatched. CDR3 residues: CASSSQLAGSQETQYF. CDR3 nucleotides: TGCGCCAGCAGCTCCCAGCTAGCGGGGTCCCAAGAGACCCAGTACTTC.

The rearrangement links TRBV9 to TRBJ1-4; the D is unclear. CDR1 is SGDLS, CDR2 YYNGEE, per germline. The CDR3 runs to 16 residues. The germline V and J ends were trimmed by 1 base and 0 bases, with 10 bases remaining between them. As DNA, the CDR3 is TGTGCCAGCAGCGTATCGGGTCCTGCAACTAATGAAAAACTGTTTTTT. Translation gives CASSVSGPATNEKLFF. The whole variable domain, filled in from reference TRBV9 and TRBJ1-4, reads DSGVTQTPKHLITATGQRVTLRCSPRSGDLSVYWYQQSLDQGLQFLIQYYNGEERAKGNILERFSAQQFPDLHSELNLSSLELGDSALYFCASSVSGPATNEKLFFGSGTQLSVL.

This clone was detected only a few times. This CDR3 reads CASSPPSGGTGELFF. DNA of the CDR3: TGTGCCAGCAGCCCGCCGAGCGGGGGCACCGGGGAGCTGTTTTTT. V and J are TRBV7-3 and TRBJ2-2; TRBD2 aligns across 8 bases. Germline V gene sequence: CDR1 SGHTA, CDR2 FQGTGA. This CDR3 is built from 15 residues. The trim removed 5 bases at V and 4 bases at J, leaving 6 bases unmatched.

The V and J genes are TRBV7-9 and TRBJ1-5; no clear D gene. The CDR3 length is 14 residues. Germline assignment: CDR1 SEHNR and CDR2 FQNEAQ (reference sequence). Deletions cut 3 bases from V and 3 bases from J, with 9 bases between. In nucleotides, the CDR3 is TGTGCCAGCAGCTTTGACGGCGACAATCAGCCCCAGCATTTT. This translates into CASSFDGDNQPQHF.

CDR3 protein: CATLATGDIQYF. CDR3 bases: TGTGCCACCCTGGCTACCGGGGACATTCAGTACTTC. V is TRBV6-6 and J is TRBJ2-4; D may be TRBD2 (5 bases). CDR1 and CDR2 (germline): MNHNY, SVGAGI (reference sequence). Deletions cut 10 bases from V and 8 bases from J, with 15 bases between. This CDR3 comprises 12 residues.

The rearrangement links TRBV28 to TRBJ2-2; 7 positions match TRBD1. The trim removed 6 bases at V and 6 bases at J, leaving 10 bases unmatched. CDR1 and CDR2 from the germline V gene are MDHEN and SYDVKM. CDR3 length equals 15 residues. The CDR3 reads CASRPTGRGAGELFF. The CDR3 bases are TGTGCCAGCAGACCGACAGGGCGTGGGGCCGGGGAGCTGTTTTTT. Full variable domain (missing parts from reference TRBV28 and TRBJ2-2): DVKVTQSSRYLVKRTGEKVFLECVQDMDHENMFWYRQDPGLGLRLIYFSYDVKMKEKGDIPEGYSVSREKKERFSLILESASTNQTSMYLCASRPTGRGAGELFFGEGSRLTVL.

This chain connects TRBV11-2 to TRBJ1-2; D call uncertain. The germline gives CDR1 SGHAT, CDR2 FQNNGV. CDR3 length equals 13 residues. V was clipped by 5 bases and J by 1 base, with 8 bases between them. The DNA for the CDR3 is TGTGCCAGCAGCCTTGCGTATAACTATGGCTACACCTTC. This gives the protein CASSLAYNYGYTF.

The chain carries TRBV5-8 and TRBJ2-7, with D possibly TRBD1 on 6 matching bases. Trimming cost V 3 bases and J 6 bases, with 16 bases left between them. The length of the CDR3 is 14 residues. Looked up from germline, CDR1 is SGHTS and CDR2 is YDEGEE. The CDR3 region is CASSSGTYVSEQYF. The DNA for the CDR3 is TGTGCCAGCAGCTCAGGGACATACGTCTCCGAGCAGTACTTC.

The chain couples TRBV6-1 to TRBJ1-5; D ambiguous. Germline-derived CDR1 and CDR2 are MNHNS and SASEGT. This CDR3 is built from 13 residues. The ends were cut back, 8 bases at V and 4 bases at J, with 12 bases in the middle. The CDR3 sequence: CASRKGPNQPQHF. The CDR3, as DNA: TGTGCCAGCCGGAAAGGGCCTAATCAGCCCCAGCATTTT.

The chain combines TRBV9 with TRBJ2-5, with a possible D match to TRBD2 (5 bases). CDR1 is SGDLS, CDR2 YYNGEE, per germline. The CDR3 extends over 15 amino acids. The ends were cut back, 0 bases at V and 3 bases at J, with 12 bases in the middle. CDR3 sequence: CASSVGVARKETQYF. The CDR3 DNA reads TGTGCCAGCAGCGTAGGAGTAGCGAGAAAAGAGACCCAGTACTTC.

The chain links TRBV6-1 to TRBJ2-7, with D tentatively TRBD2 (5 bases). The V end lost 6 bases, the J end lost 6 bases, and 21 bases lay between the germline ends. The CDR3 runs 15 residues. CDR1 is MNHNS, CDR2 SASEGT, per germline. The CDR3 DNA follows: TGTGCCAGCAGCCTACGCGGAGGCACATCACGCGAGCAGTACTTC. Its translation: CASSLRGGTSREQYF.